The 29 T cell receptor beta chains below all came from one sample that was sequenced in a study of blood T cell repertoires in COVID-19. Sequencing was performed with immunoSEQ multiplex PCR; in TCRdb, only in-frame clones are kept and a portion is missing. The sample gives under 550,000 clones, roughly 90% of which show up once; 0.8% to 1% is in the top ten. The sample consisted of peripheral blood. All receptors come from a man aged 18 to 30 with COVID-19, enrolled during active disease.

The chain recombines TRBV11-2 with TRBJ1-1; D not resolved. The V gene lost 2 bases and the J gene lost 8 bases, with 9 bases spanning the gap. Germline V gives CDR1 SGHAT, CDR2 FQNNGV. CDR3 length equals 12 residues. The chain's CDR3 is CASSLKGGEAFF. CDR3 nucleotides: TGTGCCAGCAGCTTAAAGGGAGGAGAAGCTTTCTTT.

In its sample, this clone was seen a few times. This rearrangement joins TRBV5-1 to TRBJ2-2, with unresolved D. CDR3 length: 15 residues. CDR1 SGHRS and CDR2 YFSETQ come from the germline V gene. Trimming left V 4 bases short and J 4 bases short, with 14 bases between. CDR3 loop: CASSPWVSSTGELFF. The CDR3 nucleotides are TGCGCCAGCAGCCCCTGGGTTAGCAGCACCGGGGAGCTGTTTTTT. Supplemented by reference TRBV5-1 and TRBJ2-2, the full variable domain reads KAGVTQTPRYLIKTRGQQVTLSCSPISGHRSVSWYQQTPGQGLQFLFEYFSETQRNKGNFPGRFSGRQFSNSRSEMNVSTLELGDSALYLCASSPWVSSTGELFFGEGSRLTVL.

V gene TRBV7-3 combines with J gene TRBJ2-1, with D perhaps matching TRBD2 (6 bases). V dropped 5 bases and J dropped 2 bases, with 13 bases sitting between them. This CDR3 region has 15 residues. Germline V gene data show CDR1 as SGHTA and CDR2 as FQGTGA. Written as DNA, the CDR3 is TGTGCCAGCAGCCCGCGGTCGGGAGCCTACAATGAGCAGTTCTTC. It is translated as CASSPRSGAYNEQFF.

The V and J genes are TRBV5-1 and TRBJ2-7; 10 bases agree with TRBD1. CDR3 size: 14 residues. V was pared by 5 bases and J by 3 bases, with 5 bases of the junction left unmatched. Germline V gene lookup returns CDR1 SGHRS and CDR2 YFSETQ. CDR3 residues: CASRSGQGLYEQYF. The CDR3 DNA is TGCGCCAGCAGATCGGGACAGGGGCTCTACGAGCAGTACTTC. Supplemented by reference TRBV5-1 and TRBJ2-7, the full variable domain reads KAGVTQTPRYLIKTRGQQVTLSCSPISGHRSVSWYQQTPGQGLQFLFEYFSETQRNKGNFPGRFSGRQFSNSRSEMNVSTLELGDSALYLCASRSGQGLYEQYFGPGTRLTVT.

The V gene is TRBV7-8, the J gene TRBJ2-3; 7 bases are shared with TRBD2. The ends lost 5 bases at V and 1 base at J; junction bases unmatched: 3. The CDR3 length is 14 residues. CDR1 is SGHVS and CDR2 is FQNEAQ in the germline V gene. The CDR3 loop is CASSPGGRTDTQYF. The CDR3 DNA is TGTGCCAGCAGCCCGGGGGGTCGCACAGATACGCAGTATTTT.

Note on this clone: The same CDR3 can be traced to other DNA sequences in this sample. The V gene is TRBV6-5, the J gene TRBJ2-2; D perhaps matches TRBD1 (6 bases). CDR1 MNHEY and CDR2 SVGAGI come from the germline V gene. The CDR3 totals 15 residues. Trimming took off 6 bases at V and 0 bases at J, with 11 bases between the two ends. CDR3 sequence reads: CASSPGTTNTGELFF. The CDR3 nucleotides are TGTGCCAGCAGCCCCGGGACAACGAACACCGGGGAGCTGTTTTTT.

The chain joins TRBV12-5 to TRBJ2-3; tentatively, D is TRBD2 (6 bases). The CDR3 length is 14 residues. The V and J ends lost 6 bases and 2 bases respectively, with 12 bases between them. In germline, CDR1 is LGHNT, CDR2 FRNRAP. CDR3 residues: CASGRDSTTDTQYF. CDR3 nucleotide sequence: TGTGCTAGTGGAAGGGACTCCACCACAGATACGCAGTATTTT.

The chain employs TRBV4-1 and TRBJ2-7; TRBD1 agrees at 9 bases. Germline assignment: CDR1 MGHRA and CDR2 YSYEKL. The CDR3 sequence is 16 residues long. With V trimmed by 0 bases and J by 4 bases, 7 bases remained unmatched. The chain's CDR3 is CASSQEWTGVSYEQYF. The DNA of the CDR3 is TGCGCCAGCAGCCAAGAGTGGACAGGGGTTTCGTACGAGCAGTACTTC.

The gene calls are TRBV30 and TRBJ1-4, with 7 nucleotides matching TRBD1. The trim removed 7 bases at V and 7 bases at J, leaving 9 bases unmatched. The germline gives CDR1 GTSNPN, CDR2 SVGIG (reference sequence). This CDR3 contains 13 residues. In DNA form, the CDR3 reads TGTGCCTTGTATAACCAGGGGGGTGAAAAACTGTTTTTT. Translation gives CALYNQGGEKLFF.

The rearrangement joins TRBV23-1 to TRBJ1-6, with TRBD1 matching over 7 bases. TRBV23-1 belongs to the ORF category, with a function that is uncertain. Trimming at V came to 4 bases and at J to 10 bases, leaving 7 bases not matched to a gene. This CDR3 region has 14 residues. CDR3 nucleotide sequence: TGCGCCAGCAGTCGGAGACAGGGCGGATCACCCCTCCACTTT. Encoded protein: CASSRRQGGSPLHF.

This clone was seen a few times. A read error may produce the germline difference seen at one junction end. The chain employs TRBV4-2 and TRBJ2-2; D is possibly TRBD2 (6 bases). Per the germline V gene, CDR1 is LGHNA and CDR2 is YNFKEQ. This CDR3 is built from 17 residues. CDR3 amino acids: CASSPPRDSHNNGELFF. The CDR3 DNA is TGTGCCAGCAGCCCACCCCGGGACTCGCATAACAACGGGGAGCTGTTTTTT.

The genes are TRBV7-2 and TRBJ2-7, with 10 bases fitting TRBD2. This CDR3 comprises 15 residues. Trimming at V came to 1 base and at J to 3 bases, leaving 3 bases not matched to a gene. CDR1 is SGHTA, CDR2 FQGNSA, per germline. In DNA, the CDR3 is TGTGCCAGCAGCTTAGTAGCTAGCGGGAGCTACGAGCAGTACTTC. Translating gives CASSLVASGSYEQYF.

The chain employs TRBV27 and TRBJ2-3; D uncertain. The CDR3 extends over 11 amino acids. V lost 7 bases and J lost 4, with 6 bases in between. Germline CDR1 and CDR2: MNHEY and SMNVEV (reference sequence). CDR3 sequence (DNA): TGTGCCAGCACCGTAGCAGATACGCAGTATTTT. Protein product: CASTVADTQYF.

The chain recombines TRBV29-1 with TRBJ2-1; the D is unclear. CDR1 SQVTM and CDR2 ANQGSEA come from the germline V gene. The CDR3 spans 11 residues. The V end was cut by 5 bases, the J end by 5 bases, with 7 bases between. The DNA for the CDR3 is TGCAGCGTTTGGCCAAACAATGAGCAGTTCTTC. As protein: CSVWPNNEQFF.

In the case of this clone: Within the sample, other DNA sequences also encode this same CDR3. The rearrangement uses TRBV3-1 (or the pseudogene TRBV3-2) and TRBJ2-3, with D tentatively TRBD1 (6 bases). This CDR3 has 13 amino acids. Germline lookup yields CDR1 LGHDT and CDR2 YNNKEL (reference sequence). V was trimmed by 6 bases and J by 4 bases, leaving 11 bases between them. The CDR3 protein is CASSQPGADTQYF. The CDR3, as DNA: TGTGCCAGCAGTCAACCAGGGGCAGATACGCAGTATTTT.

This sequence joins TRBV5-1 and TRBJ1-1, with 10 bases matching TRBD1. Germline loops: CDR1 SGHRS, CDR2 YFSETQ. After removal of 0 bases from V and 4 bases from J, the junction contained 6 bases not matched to a gene. The CDR3 runs to 16 residues. Here the CDR3 DNA reads TGCGCCAGCAGCTTGGGCGGACAGGGGGAAGGCACTGAAGCTTTCTTT. Translation: CASSLGGQGEGTEAFF.

This sequence joins TRBV20-1 and TRBJ1-1, with no clear D. From germline, CDR1 is DFQATT and CDR2 SNEGSKA (reference sequence). The V gene lost 7 bases and the J gene lost 0 bases, with 6 bases spanning the gap. CDR3 length: 11 amino acids. CDR3 bases: TGCAGTGGACACTTGAACACTGAAGCTTTCTTT. Its protein product is CSGHLNTEAFF.

This chain connects TRBV4-2 to TRBJ2-1; D is perhaps TRBD2 (5 bases). Germline-derived CDR1 and CDR2 are LGHNA and YNFKEQ. The CDR3 consists of 17 residues. The germline V and J ends were trimmed by 0 bases and 7 bases, with 19 bases remaining between them. The CDR3: CASSQDRLADWENEQFF. CDR3 DNA: TGTGCCAGCAGCCAAGATAGGCTAGCCGATTGGGAGAATGAGCAGTTCTTC.

The V and J genes are TRBV19 and TRBJ2-7; D not certain. The length of the CDR3 is 11 residues. Germline loops: CDR1 LNHDA, CDR2 SQIVND (reference sequence). The V gene lost 6 bases and the J gene lost 3 bases, with 6 bases spanning the gap. CDR3 sequence reads: CASRFGYEQYF. The CDR3 DNA is TGTGCCAGTAGGTTCGGCTACGAGCAGTACTTC.

This sequence joins TRBV5-1 and TRBJ2-4; the D gene is possibly TRBD1 (8 bases). The V and J ends lost 0 bases and 7 bases respectively, with 17 bases between them. This CDR3 region has 16 residues. Looked up from germline, CDR1 is SGHRS and CDR2 is YFSETQ. CDR3 sequence reads: CASSLGTGGGVNIQYF. CDR3 coding DNA: TGCGCCAGCAGCTTGGGCACAGGGGGAGGGGTGAACATTCAGTACTTC.

The rearrangement joins TRBV28 to TRBJ2-5, with a tentative D call TRBD2 (5 bases). The CDR3 is 13 residues long. Trimming left V 8 bases short and J 2 bases short, with 12 bases between. CDR1 and CDR2 (germline): MDHEN, SYDVKM. The CDR3, as DNA: TGTGCCAGCGGCAGCGGTTTACAAGAGACCCAGTACTTC. Protein product: CASGSGLQETQYF.

The rearrangement links TRBV12-3 or TRBV12-4 to TRBJ1-1; D not certain. The CDR3 totals 13 residues. The V end was cut by 6 bases, the J end by 4 bases, with 12 bases between. CDR3 bases: TGTGCCAGCAGCTTGCGAGATGGCACTGAAGCTTTCTTT. The encoded protein is CASSLRDGTEAFF.

The CDR3 DNA reads TGTGCCAGCAGCTATGCGGCCGTGCTCTCCTTAAAGCTCAACGTCCTGACTTTC. Amino acids: CASSYAAVLSLKLNVLTF. The rearrangement joins TRBV7-9 to TRBJ2-6; D remains unclear. The CDR3 consists of 18 residues. CDR1 SEHNR and CDR2 FQNEAQ come from the germline V gene (reference sequence). Deletions cut 4 bases from V and 9 bases from J, with 25 bases between.

The genes are TRBV7-9 and TRBJ2-5, with D perhaps TRBD2 (5 bases). Germline CDR1 SEHNR, CDR2 FQNEAQ (reference sequence). The V and J ends lost 2 bases and 3 bases respectively, with 10 bases between them. This CDR3 has 14 residues. CDR3 in amino acids: CASSLPGLEETQYF. The DNA for the CDR3 is TGTGCCAGCAGCTTACCTGGACTCGAAGAGACCCAGTACTTC. The whole variable domain, remainder taken from reference TRBV7-9 and TRBJ2-5, is DTGVSQNPRHKITKRGQNVTFRCDPISEHNRLYWYRQTLGQGPEFLTYFQNEAQLEKSRLLSDRFSAERPKGSFSTLEIQRTEQGDSAMYLCASSLPGLEETQYFGPGTRLLVL.

The V call is TRBV5-1, the J call TRBJ2-3, with 7 bases matching TRBD2. The CDR3 has 17 amino acids. CDR1 is SGHRS, CDR2 YFSETQ, per germline. The trim removed 0 bases at V and 0 bases at J, leaving 7 bases unmatched. CDR3 DNA sequence: TGCGCCAGCAGCTTGGGACTAGCTGGTTCTAGCACAGATACGCAGTATTTT. Translating it yields CASSLGLAGSSTDTQYF.

The chain joins TRBV9 to TRBJ2-7; the match to TRBD2 covers 13 bases. Trimming cost V 4 bases and J 2 bases; bases outside gene matches: 15. CDR1 and CDR2 from the germline V gene are SGDLS and YYNGEE. CDR3 size: 19 residues. The CDR3 coding sequence is TGTGCCAGCAGCCCCGGACTAGCGGGAGAATTAGACGAGCCCTACGAGCAGTACTTC. Its translation: CASSPGLAGELDEPYEQYF.

The rearrangement links TRBV27 to TRBJ1-2; TRBD1 matches 7 bases. Germline V CDR1 and CDR2: MNHEY, SMNVEV (reference sequence). V lost 5 bases to trimming and J lost 7 bases; unmatched junction nucleotides: 10. CDR3 length equals 14 residues. CDR3 sequence: CASSRQGIHSGYTF. CDR3 nucleotide sequence: TGTGCCAGCAGTAGACAGGGAATTCATTCTGGCTACACCTTC.

This chain connects TRBV4-1 to TRBJ2-5; perhaps TRBD1 as D (5 bases). Germline V gene data show CDR1 as MGHRA and CDR2 as YSYEKL. The CDR3 has 13 amino acids. V lost 2 bases, J lost 4 bases, and 8 bases lay in between. CDR3 loop: CASSQSGAETQYF. CDR3 sequence (DNA): TGCGCCAGCAGCCAATCTGGGGCAGAGACCCAGTACTTC.

The rearrangement joins TRBV19 to TRBJ1-5; D gene uncertain. V was trimmed by 7 bases and J by 0 bases, leaving 13 bases between them. Germline lookup yields CDR1 LNHDA and CDR2 SQIVND (reference sequence). The length of the CDR3 is 15 residues. DNA of the CDR3: TGTGCCAGTAAAATGGGTACAGCTAGCAATCAGCCCCAGCATTTT. It is translated as CASKMGTASNQPQHF.